This entry is about one T cell receptor (beta chain). Authors' methods: Counts of nucleated cells, estimated from reference gene primer amplification, were obtained. The data were produced by immunoSEQ multiplex PCR, yet TCRdb's version contains in-frame clones alone and is incomplete. V and J calls and clone size come straight from that table; D and trimming were deduced from the DNA. The table lists about 310,000 clones, around 90% of them singletons. These data belong to a study of blood T cell repertoires in COVID-19. The overall study: COVID-19 samples collected from the United States, Italy and Spain covered acute and convalescent phases. Nucleic acid was either cDNA or gDNA, and it came from T cells, B-cell-depleted T cells, or PBMCs.

Germline CDR1 reads MDHEN; CDR2 reads SYDVKM. This CDR3 has 16 amino acids. V dropped 5 bases and J dropped 8; count of bases not matched to a gene: 12. This sequence was found in a man in his forties or fifties with active or convalescent COVID-19. The sample comprised peripheral blood. This chain connects TRBV28 to TRBJ1-4; 9 bases agree with TRBD1. The CDR3 spells CASSPSGQGVGEKLFF. In DNA, the CDR3 is TGTGCCAGCAGTCCGTCGGGACAGGGAGTCGGGGAAAAACTGTTTTTT.